This TCR beta chain stems from a study of PD-1 blockade in classical Hodgkin lymphoma. Study results and limitations: Newly diagnosed patients reportedly trailed healthy donors in baseline TCR diversity. Sources of repertoire differences remain undefined, possibly disease activity or prior therapy.

Comments on this clone: Its antigen is as yet unknown.

Libraries were prepared by immunoSEQ multiplex PCR; TCRdb keeps only in-frame clonotypes and omits some of them. The sample lists about 28,000 clones, approximately 93% occurring once. As for time point: newly diagnosed, previously untreated cHL patient sample. Deletions cut 4 bases from V and 3 bases from J, with 10 bases between. From germline, CDR1 is MNHNS and CDR2 SASEGT. The CDR3 is 13 amino acids. The sequencing input was peripheral blood mononuclear cells (PBMCs). J is TRBJ2-7 and V is TRBV6-1; the D is unclear. This clonotype originated in a human donor with classical Hodgkin lymphoma. CDR3 residues: CASSVPTVYEQYF. In DNA, the CDR3 is TGTGCCAGCAGTGTCCCGACGGTCTACGAGCAGTACTTC.